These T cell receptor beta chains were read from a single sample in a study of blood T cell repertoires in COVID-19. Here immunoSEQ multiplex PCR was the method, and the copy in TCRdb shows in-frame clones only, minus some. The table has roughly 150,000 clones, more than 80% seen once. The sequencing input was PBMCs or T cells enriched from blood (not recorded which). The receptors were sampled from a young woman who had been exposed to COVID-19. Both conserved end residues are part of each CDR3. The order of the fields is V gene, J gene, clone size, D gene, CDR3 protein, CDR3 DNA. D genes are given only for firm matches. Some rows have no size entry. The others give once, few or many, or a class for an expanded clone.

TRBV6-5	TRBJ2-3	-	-	CASSYGLVDTQYF	TGTGCCAGCAGTTATGGACTCGTAGATACGCAGTATTTT
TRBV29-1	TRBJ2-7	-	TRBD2	CSVGTRLADLREQYF	TGCAGCGTTGGGACCCGGCTAGCGGATCTACGGGAGCAGTACTTC
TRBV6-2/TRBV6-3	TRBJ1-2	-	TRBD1	CASSYWGTDYGYTF	TGTGCCAGCAGTTACTGGGGGACAGACTATGGCTACACCTTC
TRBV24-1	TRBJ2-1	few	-	CATSGAGPIPYNEQFF	TGTGCCACCAGTGGGGCGGGTCCGATCCCCTACAATGAGCAGTTCTTC
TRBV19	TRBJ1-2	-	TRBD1	CASRGFRDSRTPNYGYTF	TGTGCCAGTAGGGGCTTTCGGGACAGCCGAACGCCTAACTATGGCTACACCTTC
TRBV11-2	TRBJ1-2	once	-	CASSLLGTANYGYTF	TGTGCCAGCAGCTTATTAGGTACAGCAAACTATGGCTACACCTTC
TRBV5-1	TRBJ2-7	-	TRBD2	CASSPGLAGTNYEQYF	TGCGCCAGCAGCCCGGGACTAGCGGGAACCAACTACGAGCAGTACTTC
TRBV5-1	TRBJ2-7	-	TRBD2	CASSPRGGRDSSYEQYF	TGCGCCAGCAGCCCCAGAGGCGGGAGGGACAGCTCCTACGAGCAGTACTTC
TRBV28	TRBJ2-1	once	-	CASSPASYNEQFF	TGTGCCAGCAGTCCCGCGTCTTACAATGAGCAGTTCTTC
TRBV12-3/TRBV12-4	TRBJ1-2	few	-	CASSFSGDYGYTF	TGTGCCAGCAGTTTCTCAGGGGACTATGGCTACACCTTC
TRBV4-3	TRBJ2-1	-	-	CASSQVEARTEQFF	TGCGCCAGCAGCCAAGTGGAGGCGAGGACTGAGCAGTTCTTC
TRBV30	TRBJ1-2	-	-	CAWSVLWTKEVYGYTF	TGTGCCTGGAGTGTACTGTGGACAAAGGAAGTCTATGGCTACACCTTC
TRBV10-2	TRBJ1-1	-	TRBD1	CASRRNPRTGMNTEAFF	TGCGCCAGCAGGCGAAACCCAAGGACAGGCATGAACACTGAAGCTTTCTTT
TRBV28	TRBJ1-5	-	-	CASSLWRGNQPQHF	TGTGCCAGCAGTTTATGGCGAGGGAATCAGCCCCAGCATTTT
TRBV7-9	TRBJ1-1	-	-	CASSEQGPTEAFF	TGTGCCAGCAGTGAGCAGGGTCCCACTGAAGCTTTCTTT
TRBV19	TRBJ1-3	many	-	CASSIPGPGNTIYF	TGTGCCAGTAGTATTCCAGGGCCAGGAAACACCATATATTTT